This T cell receptor (beta chain) was sequenced during a study of blood T cells in healthy people across ages. Study-level points and caveats: Aged donors had fewer naive CD4+ cells and lower diversity than long-lived donors.

This clonotype was found many times. Its antigen is undetermined. The second PCR ran about 6 to 12 cycles with a sample-barcoded 5' primer and J-beta primers. Each cDNA molecule was tagged by a template-switch adaptor with 12 random nucleotides. TCRdb passed the 5' RACE reads through MiXCR, listing each CDR3 protein once. The sample comprises fewer than 800,000 distinct CDR3 sequences, less than 40% of which are singletons, and over 15% rests with the top ten. The CDR3 spans 14 residues. Germline CDR1 DFQATT, CDR2 SNEGSKA (reference sequence). V was pared by 3 bases and J by 3 bases, with 4 bases of the junction left unmatched.

The specimen sequenced was blood. This sequence was found in a woman of 80 years or more in good health. This rearrangement joins TRBV20-1 to TRBJ2-5; 10 nucleotides line up with TRBD1. The chain's CDR3 is CSASKTGGEETQYF. In DNA form, the CDR3 reads TGCAGTGCTAGCAAGACAGGGGGCGAAGAGACCCAGTACTTC.